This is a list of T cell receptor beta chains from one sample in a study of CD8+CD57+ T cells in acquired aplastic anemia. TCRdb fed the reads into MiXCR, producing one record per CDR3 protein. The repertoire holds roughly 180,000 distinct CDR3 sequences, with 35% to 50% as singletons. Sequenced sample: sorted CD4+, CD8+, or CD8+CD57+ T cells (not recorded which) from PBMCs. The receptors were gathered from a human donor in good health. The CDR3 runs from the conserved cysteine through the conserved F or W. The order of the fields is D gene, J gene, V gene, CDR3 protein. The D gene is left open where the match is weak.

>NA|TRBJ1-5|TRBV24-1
CATSAVLGGPQHF
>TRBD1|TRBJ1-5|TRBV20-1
CSAGQGAGTAQHF
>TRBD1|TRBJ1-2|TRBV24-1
CATSARGQGTNYGYTF
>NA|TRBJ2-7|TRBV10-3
CAISEELLSSYEQYF
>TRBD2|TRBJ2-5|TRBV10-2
CASTTTSGIETQYF
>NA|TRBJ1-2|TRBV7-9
CASSSRDNYGYTF
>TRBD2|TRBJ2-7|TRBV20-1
CSARDLLAGGEQYF
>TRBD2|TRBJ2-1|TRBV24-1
CATSLAGGPGEQFF
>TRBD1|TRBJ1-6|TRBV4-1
CASSQVVGTGNSPLHF
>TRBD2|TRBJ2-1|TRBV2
CASSDPGTTIEQFF
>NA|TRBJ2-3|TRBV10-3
CAIRGDGTDTQYF
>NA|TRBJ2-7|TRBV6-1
CASSGDRRGNEQYF
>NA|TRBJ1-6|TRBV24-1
CATHQGQGSDNSPLHF
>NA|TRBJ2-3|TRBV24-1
CATSDFRVSDTQYF
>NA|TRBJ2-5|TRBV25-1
CASSEELWEVQYF
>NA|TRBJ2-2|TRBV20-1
CSAARGGRGTGELFF
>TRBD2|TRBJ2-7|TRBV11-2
CASSSDGLAGEYEQYF
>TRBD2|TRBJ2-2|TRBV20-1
CSASKAGGYLNTGELFF
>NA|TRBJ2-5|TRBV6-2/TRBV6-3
CASSFEGPAQETQYF
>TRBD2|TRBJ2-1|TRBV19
CASSSLSRGLAYNEQFF
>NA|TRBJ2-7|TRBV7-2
CASSLFDRAYEQYF
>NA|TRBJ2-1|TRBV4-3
CASSQGVQGRSEQFF
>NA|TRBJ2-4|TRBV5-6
CASSSYQGPNNIQYF
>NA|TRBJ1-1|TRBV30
CAWGKGHRNTEAFF
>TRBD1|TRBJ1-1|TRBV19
CASSTRQGRTEAFF
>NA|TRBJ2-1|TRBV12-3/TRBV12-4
CASSTSRDPRVSYNEQFF
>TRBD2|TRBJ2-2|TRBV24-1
CATSEVAGGPGELFF
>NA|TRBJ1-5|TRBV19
CASSMFAGVRQPQHF
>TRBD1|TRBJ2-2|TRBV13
CASSRGQGATTGELFF
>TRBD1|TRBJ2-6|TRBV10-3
CAASGTGIISGANVLTF
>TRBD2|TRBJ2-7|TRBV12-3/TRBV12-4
CASSYSGGPYEQHF
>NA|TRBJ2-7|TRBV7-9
CASSFGAGHEQYF
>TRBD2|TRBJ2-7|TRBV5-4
CASSFRTSGGGSYEQYF
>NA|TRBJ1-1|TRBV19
CASSIQGGNTEAFF
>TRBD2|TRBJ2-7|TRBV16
CASSQYGTSSYEQYF
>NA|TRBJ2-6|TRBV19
CASSRTSGANVLTF
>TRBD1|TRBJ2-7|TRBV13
CASSLDRTGRYEQYF
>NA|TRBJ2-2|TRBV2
CASRGQANTGELFF
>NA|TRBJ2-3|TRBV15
CATSRDPSLGTQYF
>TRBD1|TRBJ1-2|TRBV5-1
CASRSGQTSRYGYTF
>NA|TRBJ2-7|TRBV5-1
CASSLVTTGEQYF
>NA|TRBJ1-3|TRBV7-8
CASNPGHSSGNTIYF
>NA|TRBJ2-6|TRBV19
CASSNSGSGANVLTF
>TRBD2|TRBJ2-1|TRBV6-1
CASSTLAGGLGYNEQFF
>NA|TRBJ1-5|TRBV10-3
CAISESGGANQPQHF
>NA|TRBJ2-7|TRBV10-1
CASSEGSGLFEQYF
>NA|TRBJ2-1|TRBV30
CAWSLVEGEQFF
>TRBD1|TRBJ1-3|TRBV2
CAIYTGGSGNTIYF
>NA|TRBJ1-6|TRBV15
CATSGGTYNSPLHF
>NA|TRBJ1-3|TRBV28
CASCSGAASGNTIYF
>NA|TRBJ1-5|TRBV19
CASSFTGYANQPQHF
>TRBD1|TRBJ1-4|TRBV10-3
CAISDSGTGNEKLFF
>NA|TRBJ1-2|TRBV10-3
CAISDRNGYGYTF
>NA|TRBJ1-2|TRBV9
CASSVGRGRDYGYTF
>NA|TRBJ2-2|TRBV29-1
CSVVGTNTGELFF
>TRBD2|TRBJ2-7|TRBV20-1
CSARGGAYEQYF
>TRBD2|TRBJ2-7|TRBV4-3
CASSQDLGGSVYEQYF
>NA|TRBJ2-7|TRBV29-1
CSVETAPYEQYF
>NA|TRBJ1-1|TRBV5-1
CASSLVAENTEAFF
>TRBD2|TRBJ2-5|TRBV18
CASSHNSGLAVETQYF